The 23 T cell receptor beta chains below all came from one sample that was sequenced in a study of identical twins. MiXCR, run by TCRdb on the 5' RACE reads, gives a single entry per CDR3 protein. The sample includes 1.5 million to 2 million distinct CDR3 sequences, 25% to 35% of them seen just once. Sequenced sample: cord blood. These receptors all come from a newborn girl in good health.

The gene calls are TRBV20-1 and TRBJ1-5; perhaps TRBD1 as D (6 bases). The V gene lost 3 bases and the J gene lost 0 bases, with 12 bases spanning the gap. In germline, CDR1 is DFQATT, CDR2 SNEGSKA (reference sequence). The CDR3 length is 15 residues. For the CDR3, the DNA is TGCAGTGCTAGGGGACATTTTTTTAGCAATCAGCCCCAGCATTTT. Encoded protein: CSARGHFFSNQPQHF.

As concerns this clonotype: At one of its ends the junction is not consistent with the germline gene, which may arise from a read error. The gene calls are TRBV20-1 and TRBJ1-2; possibly TRBD1 for D (5 bases). This CDR3 has 12 amino acids. The germline CDR1 and CDR2 sequences are DFQATT and SNEGSKA (reference sequence). Written as DNA, the CDR3 is TGCCGTGCTAGGGCAGGGAATCTTGGCTACACCTTC. Protein product: CRARAGNLGYTF.

This clonotype appeared a few times. The chain joins TRBV5-1 to TRBJ2-3; TRBD2 matches 9 bases. With 3 bases clipped from V and 2 bases from J, the junction kept 7 bases outside the gene matches. CDR3 size: 16 residues. CDR1 SGHRS and CDR2 YFSETQ come from the germline V gene. The chain's CDR3 is CASSWNSGRFTDTQYF. CDR3 bases: TGCGCCAGCAGCTGGAACAGCGGGAGGTTCACAGATACGCAGTATTTT.

This clonotype was counted many times. V gene TRBV27 combines with J gene TRBJ2-3, with 9 bases that match TRBD2. Germline values: CDR1 MNHEY, CDR2 SMNVEV (reference sequence). This CDR3 contains 14 residues. Losses at the gene ends were 3 bases for V and 5 bases for J; bases not matched to a gene: 3. CDR3 in DNA: TGTGCCAGCAGTTTGGGACTAGCTCGAGATACGCAGTATTTT. This sequence encodes CASSLGLARDTQYF.

This clonotype was seen repeatedly, ten times or more. The V call is TRBV5-1, the J call TRBJ2-3; no clear D gene. The ends were cut back, 4 bases at V and 0 bases at J, with 6 bases in the middle. Germline CDR1 is SGHRS and CDR2 is YFSETQ. The CDR3 contains 13 residues. In nucleotides, the CDR3 is TGCGCCAGCAGCACGGCTAGCACAGATACGCAGTATTTT. This encodes CASSTASTDTQYF.

For this clonotype: Since a far larger clone is one base different, this is likely a read error. The V gene is TRBV7-9, the J gene TRBJ2-4; D is ambiguous. The J call may be wrong; the DNA end is better matched by TRBJ2-7. The CDR3 length is 12 residues. Germline CDR1 is SEHNR and CDR2 is FQNEAQ (reference sequence). CDR3 nucleotide sequence: TGTGCCAGCAGCTCCATCTCCTGCGAGCAGTACTTC. This encodes CASSSISCEQYF.

V is TRBV3-1 and J is TRBJ2-5; D is perhaps TRBD1 (6 bases). V lost 2 bases, J lost 2 bases, and 12 bases lay in between. Germline V gene lookup returns CDR1 LGHDT and CDR2 YNNKEL (reference sequence). The CDR3 is 15 amino acids. As DNA, the CDR3 is TGTGCCAGCAGCCAAACAGGGATTCGGCAAGAGACCCAGTACTTC. This codes for CASSQTGIRQETQYF.

The rearrangement links TRBV30 to TRBJ2-1, with a weak D call TRBD1 (6 bases). Germline values: CDR1 GTSNPN, CDR2 SVGIG (reference sequence). Trimming cost V 3 bases and J 6 bases, with 12 bases left between them. The CDR3 consists of 13 residues. CDR3 loop: CAWRERQVNEQFF. The CDR3 bases are TGTGCCTGGAGAGAAAGACAGGTCAATGAGCAGTTCTTC.

The CDR3 DNA follows: TGCAGTGCCAGACAGGCTACCACAGATACGCAGTATTTT. Its translation is CSARQATTDTQYF. The rearrangement links TRBV20-1 to TRBJ2-3; tentatively, D is TRBD1 (6 bases). Germline V CDR1 and CDR2: DFQATT, SNEGSKA (reference sequence). V was cut by 6 bases and J by 2 bases, with 12 bases left in between. This CDR3 spans 13 amino acids.

The chain recombines TRBV20-1 with TRBJ2-7; D is undetermined. Germline values: CDR1 DFQATT, CDR2 SNEGSKA (reference sequence). V lost 0 bases and J lost 2, with 14 bases in between. The CDR3 runs 15 residues. The CDR3 here is CSARDPQRPPYEQYF. CDR3 nucleotides: TGCAGTGCTAGAGATCCCCAGCGACCGCCCTACGAGCAGTACTTC.

V is TRBV7-2 and J is TRBJ1-2; the match to TRBD1 covers 8 bases. The CDR3 runs to 15 residues. The V gene end was trimmed by 2 bases and the J gene end by 6 bases; junction bases not matched to a gene: 8. Looked up from germline, CDR1 is SGHTA and CDR2 is FQGNSA. The CDR3 coding sequence is TGTGCCAGCAGCTTAAGTGCCAGGGGGCGCGATGGCTACACCTTC. This gives the protein CASSLSARGRDGYTF.

V and J are TRBV28 and TRBJ2-7; no clear D. This CDR3 has 13 residues. Trimming pared 1 base from V and 2 bases from J, leaving 6 bases between. Per the germline V gene, CDR1 is MDHEN and CDR2 is SYDVKM. The CDR3 region has the DNA TGTGCCAGCAGTTTATACACAGCCTACGAGCAGTACTTC. Its protein product is CASSLYTAYEQYF.

This clonotype was observed a handful of times. A much bigger clone sits one base away, suggesting this may be a read error. The V gene is TRBV20-1, the J gene TRBJ2-2; 10 positions match TRBD2. The V segment lost 5 bases and the J segment 1 base; nucleotides outside the gene matches: 1. The germline V gene encodes CDR1 DFQATT and CDR2 SNEGSKA (reference sequence). This CDR3 has 14 amino acids. The CDR3 DNA reads as TGCAGTGCTTGGACTAGCGGGAACACCGGGGAGCTGTTTTTT. It translates to CSAWTSGNTGELFF.

This clonotype was seen only a few times. The chain has TRBV10-3 and TRBJ1-4; 7 nucleotides line up with TRBD1. This CDR3 comprises 15 residues. The germline V gene has CDR1 ENHRY and CDR2 SYGVKD. V was clipped by 4 bases and J by 6 bases; unmatched bases: 8. CDR3 residues: CAISGGRGVDEKLFF. The CDR3 DNA reads TGTGCCATCAGTGGTGGCAGGGGGGTGGATGAAAAACTGTTTTTT.

This clonotype was counted between two and nine times. The genes are TRBV20-1 and TRBJ1-5, with D possibly matching TRBD1 (5 bases). Trimming stripped 3 bases from V and 3 bases from J, with 9 bases between. Looked up from germline, CDR1 is DFQATT and CDR2 is SNEGSKA (reference sequence). CDR3 size: 13 residues. In DNA form, the CDR3 reads TGCAGTGCTAGGGCGACAGCCAATCAGCCCCAGCATTTT. Protein sequence: CSARATANQPQHF.

The chain is built from TRBV20-1 and TRBJ1-2; weak D call: TRBD1 (5 bases). CDR3 length equals 12 residues. Germline assignment: CDR1 DFQATT and CDR2 SNEGSKA (reference sequence). The CDR3 region is CTLRTTRDGYTF. CDR3 nucleotides: TGCACTCTAAGGACAACCCGGGACGGCTACACCTTC.

The chain employs TRBV7-9 and TRBJ1-4; TRBD1 agrees at 7 bases. Per germline, CDR1 SEHNR and CDR2 FQNEAQ (reference sequence). The CDR3 has 15 residues. The V segment lost 0 bases and the J segment 8 bases; nucleotides outside the gene matches: 6. The CDR3: CASSLATGAEEKLFF. Written as DNA, the CDR3 is TGTGCCAGCAGCTTAGCTACAGGGGCTGAGGAAAAACTGTTTTTT.

This clonotype was seen ten or more times. V usage is TRBV18 and J usage is TRBJ2-5; D is uncertain. V lost 3 bases and J lost 5, with 7 bases in between. Germline lookup yields CDR1 KGHSH and CDR2 LQKENI. The CDR3 is made up of 12 amino acids. CDR3 nucleotide sequence: TGTGCCAGCTCACCTTTTTTGGAGACCCAGTACTTC. It specifies CASSPFLETQYF.

The chain couples TRBV20-1 to TRBJ2-5, with D tentatively TRBD2 (5 bases). This CDR3 has 15 residues. Germline V CDR1 and CDR2: DFQATT, SNEGSKA (reference sequence). The V end was cut by 2 bases, the J end by 0 bases, with 13 bases between. CDR3 nucleotide sequence: TGCAGTGCTAGACCCACGGTGGGAGACCAAGAGACCCAGTACTTC. Translation gives CSARPTVGDQETQYF.

This clonotype has only a few counts. This chain links TRBV7-6 with TRBJ1-5; a weak D match, TRBD1 (6 bases). V was trimmed by 5 bases and J by 6 bases, leaving 20 bases between them. This CDR3 comprises 16 residues. Germline CDR1 is SGHVS and CDR2 is FNYEAQ. The CDR3 here is CASSPALQGRGQPQHF. The CDR3 region has the DNA TGTGCCAGCAGCCCAGCTTTACAGGGACGGGGTCAGCCCCAGCATTTT.

The chain is built from TRBV4-2 and TRBJ2-1, with D possibly TRBD2 on 5 matching bases. The germline V gene encodes CDR1 LGHNA and CDR2 YNFKEQ. With 1 base removed from V and 10 bases from J, the gap between germline ends came to 17 bases. This CDR3 is 15 amino acids long. CDR3 bases: TGTGCCAGCAGCCAAGGTCGGACTCTAACCTACGAGCAGTTCTTC. It encodes CASSQGRTLTYEQFF.

This clonotype was seen a handful of times. The chain recombines TRBV12-3 or TRBV12-4 with TRBJ2-7; D ambiguous. The CDR3 length is 15 residues. Trimming shortened V by 3 bases and J by 2 bases, and 14 bases separated the two germline ends. The CDR3 DNA sequence: TGTGCCAGCAGTTTGGCCCCCATTCCGCCCTACGAGCAGTACTTC. Translating gives CASSLAPIPPYEQYF.

This clonotype was detected a few times. This chain joins TRBV20-1 and TRBJ2-7, with 7 nucleotides matching TRBD2. V trimming: 5 bases; J trimming: 2 bases; junction bases outside the gene matches: 9. CDR1 is DFQATT, CDR2 SNEGSKA, per germline (reference sequence). This CDR3 is 14 amino acids long. The CDR3 sequence: CSALPWGGTYEQYF. CDR3 DNA: TGCAGTGCTCTCCCCTGGGGGGGGACCTACGAGCAGTACTTC.